These T cell receptor beta chains were read from a single sample in a study of OX40 agonist ivuxolimab in advanced cancers. Only in-frame clones appear in the TCRdb table, and some are missing; sequencing was by immunoSEQ multiplex PCR. The sample has 76,000 or so clones; 85% to 95% are singletons. Sequencing used CD4+ or CD8+ T cells sorted from blood, obtained in a trial of the OX40 agonist ivuxolimab. The origin of the receptors is an adult with an advanced solid tumor such as melanoma, head and neck, liver or kidney cancer. Both conserved end residues are part of each CDR3. The D gene is left open where the match is weak. Clone size is shown for a subset of rows, as once, few, many or a class of expanded clone.

J: TRBJ2-7; size: -; D: TRBD2; V: TRBV4-2; DNA: TGTGCCAGCAGCCCTTCGGGCGGGGGGTACGAGCAGTACTTC; CDR3: CASSPSGGGYEQYF
J: TRBJ2-3; size: -; D: TRBD2; V: TRBV7-6; DNA: TGTGCCAGCAGCTTACGGGGGGGCCTAAGGAGGACAGATACGCAGTATTTT; CDR3: CASSLRGGLRRTDTQYF
J: TRBJ1-5; size: once; D: TRBD1; V: TRBV5-3; DNA: TGTGCCAGAAGGGAAACCGGGACAGGGGGGTCACAGCCCCAGCATTTT; CDR3: CARRETGTGGSQPQHF
J: TRBJ2-2; size: few; D: TRBD1; V: TRBV2; DNA: TGTGCCAGCAGTGACTGGGACAGTTCGAACACCGGGGAGCTGTTTTTT; CDR3: CASSDWDSSNTGELFF
J: TRBJ1-2; size: -; D: -; V: TRBV27; DNA: TGTGCCAGCAGTTTAAACTCTAACTATGGCTACACCTTC; CDR3: CASSLNSNYGYTF
J: TRBJ2-7; size: -; D: -; V: TRBV7-2; DNA: TGTGCCAGCAGCTTAGGAACGTACTACGAGCAGTACTTC; CDR3: CASSLGTYYEQYF
J: TRBJ2-7; size: -; D: -; V: TRBV12-1; DNA: TGTGCCAGGAAGCGGGAGGGCCAATACGAGCAGTACTTC; CDR3: CARKREGQYEQYF
J: TRBJ2-7; size: -; D: -; V: TRBV13; DNA: TGTGCCAGCAGCCTGGGGGGCCTTACAGGGTTCTCCTACGAGCAGTACTTC; CDR3: CASSLGGLTGFSYEQYF
J: TRBJ1-2; size: -; D: -; V: TRBV6-5; DNA: TGTGCCAGCAGTTCCTACCGGGACGCCCGGTCGTATGGCTACACCTTC; CDR3: CASSSYRDARSYGYTF
J: TRBJ1-1; size: -; D: -; V: TRBV6-5; DNA: TGTGCCAGCAGTTACGGTGGGAACACTGAAGCTTTCTTT; CDR3: CASSYGGNTEAFF
J: TRBJ1-5; size: -; D: -; V: TRBV4-1; DNA: TGCGCCAGCAGTCGCCACAGGAATCAGCCCCAGCATTTT; CDR3: CASSRHRNQPQHF
J: TRBJ1-2; size: -; D: -; V: TRBV6-5; DNA: TGTGCCAGCAGTTACTCACAGGTCGTGGACTACACCTTC; CDR3: CASSYSQVVDYTF
J: TRBJ2-3; size: -; D: -; V: TRBV7-2; DNA: TGTGCCAGCAGCCCGCGACTAGATACGCAGTATTTT; CDR3: CASSPRLDTQYF
J: TRBJ1-2; size: -; D: -; V: TRBV13; DNA: TGTGCCAGCAGCCCCGAAGCCCAGGGTTGGGGCTACACCTTC; CDR3: CASSPEAQGWGYTF
J: TRBJ2-7; size: -; D: -; V: TRBV4-3; DNA: TGCGCCAGCAGCCAAGAAGCGGGCTACGAGCAGTACTTC; CDR3: CASSQEAGYEQYF
J: TRBJ2-3; size: -; D: TRBD1; V: TRBV6-1; DNA: TGTGCCAGCAGCCGTCCCGGGACAGGGTCAGATACGCAGTATTTT; CDR3: CASSRPGTGSDTQYF
J: TRBJ1-5; size: -; D: -; V: TRBV30; DNA: TGTGCCTCTTCGGGGGGGAGCAATCAGCCCCAGCATTTT; CDR3: CASSGGSNQPQHF
J: TRBJ1-2; size: -; D: -; V: TRBV25-1; DNA: TGTGCCAGCAGTAAAAGAATGGACAACTATGGCTACACCTTC; CDR3: CASSKRMDNYGYTF
J: TRBJ2-7; size: -; D: -; V: TRBV19; DNA: TGTGCCAGTGGACAGGGAGGGACCTACGAGCAGTACTTC; CDR3: CASGQGGTYEQYF
J: TRBJ2-5; size: -; D: -; V: TRBV6-5; DNA: TGTGCCAGCAGTCTGTCTCACGAAGAGACCCAGTACTTC; CDR3: CASSLSHEETQYF
J: TRBJ2-7; size: -; D: -; V: TRBV11-2; DNA: TGTGCCAGCGGCTACGAGCAGTACTTC; CDR3: CASGYEQYF
J: TRBJ1-1; size: -; D: -; V: TRBV4-2; DNA: TGTGCCAGCAGCGGTACAGGCCGCCTCACTGAAGCTTTCTTT; CDR3: CASSGTGRLTEAFF
J: TRBJ2-2; size: -; D: TRBD2; V: TRBV9; DNA: TGTGCCAGCAGCTTCCGGACTAGCGGGAGGGCCGGGACCGGGGAGCTGTTTTTT; CDR3: CASSFRTSGRAGTGELFF
J: TRBJ1-3; size: -; D: -; V: TRBV27; DNA: TGTGCCAGCAGTGGCGGAGGCGCCATATATTTT; CDR3: CASSGGGAIYF
J: TRBJ2-3; size: few; D: -; V: TRBV30; DNA: TGTGCCTACTCCTCCGGGGGGCGAACAGATACGCAGTATTTT; CDR3: CAYSSGGRTDTQYF
J: TRBJ2-4; size: -; D: TRBD1; V: TRBV11-2; DNA: TGTGCCAGCAGCTTAGGCAGGGGGCTAATTACGGCCAAAAACATTCAGTACTTC; CDR3: CASSLGRGLITAKNIQYF
J: TRBJ2-7; size: -; D: -; V: TRBV7-2; DNA: TGTGCCAGCAGCTTAGAATACGAATACGAGCAGTACTTC; CDR3: CASSLEYEYEQYF
J: TRBJ2-2; size: -; D: -; V: TRBV27; DNA: TGTGCCAGCAGTTATAAAGGCGGGAACACCGGGGAGCTGTTTTTT; CDR3: CASSYKGGNTGELFF
J: TRBJ1-3; size: -; D: -; V: TRBV5-4; DNA: TGTGCCAGCAGCTTGGAGGGGTACGCTGGAAACACCATATATTTT; CDR3: CASSLEGYAGNTIYF
J: TRBJ2-1; size: -; D: TRBD2; V: TRBV27; DNA: TGTGCCAGCAGTTTATCATACGGGGGGGCGAATGAGCAGTTCTTC; CDR3: CASSLSYGGANEQFF
J: TRBJ1-4; size: -; D: -; V: TRBV19; DNA: TGTGCCAGTAGTATATACGGGGGGACTAATGAAAAACTGTTTTTT; CDR3: CASSIYGGTNEKLFF
J: TRBJ2-1; size: once; D: -; V: TRBV27; DNA: TGTGCCAGCAGTTTAGCCAGGGCATCCTACAATGAGCAGTTCTTC; CDR3: CASSLARASYNEQFF
J: TRBJ1-5; size: -; D: TRBD1; V: TRBV15; DNA: TGTGCCACCCAACACACAGGGGAAGGGAGTCAGCCCCAGCATTTT; CDR3: CATQHTGEGSQPQHF
J: TRBJ2-7; size: -; D: -; V: TRBV27; DNA: TGTGCCAGCAGTTTAAGTGCAACGAGAGAGCAGTACTTC; CDR3: CASSLSATREQYF
J: TRBJ2-7; size: -; D: TRBD2; V: TRBV6-6; DNA: TGTGCCAGCGTAACATCTAGCGGGACTTACGAGCAGTACTTC; CDR3: CASVTSSGTYEQYF
J: TRBJ2-7; size: -; D: -; V: TRBV5-5; DNA: TGTGCCAGCGAGGGCCTAGGCGAGCAGTACTTC; CDR3: CASEGLGEQYF
J: TRBJ2-5; size: -; D: TRBD2; V: TRBV19; DNA: TGTGCCAGTAGTATAGGGGTTAGCGGGAGGTCCCAAGAGACCCAGTACTTC; CDR3: CASSIGVSGRSQETQYF
J: TRBJ1-3; size: -; D: TRBD1; V: TRBV6-6; DNA: TGTGCCAGCAGTTACTCGAACAGGGGATCTGGAAACACCATATATTTT; CDR3: CASSYSNRGSGNTIYF
J: TRBJ2-1; size: once; D: -; V: TRBV5-8; DNA: TGTGCCAGCAGACCAGGGACAAACGAGCAGTTCTTC; CDR3: CASRPGTNEQFF
J: TRBJ1-2; size: few; D: -; V: TRBV2; DNA: TGTGCCAGCAGCGAGGACGGGAACTATGGCTACACCTTC; CDR3: CASSEDGNYGYTF
J: TRBJ1-4; size: -; D: -; V: TRBV7-9; DNA: TGTGCCAGCAGCCCACCCCGTGGCGCTCCGACTAATGAAAAACTGTTTTTT; CDR3: CASSPPRGAPTNEKLFF
J: TRBJ2-4; size: -; D: -; V: TRBV6-1; DNA: TGTGCCAGCAGTGGCACAGGTTCCTTAGCCAAAAACATTCAGTACTTC; CDR3: CASSGTGSLAKNIQYF
J: TRBJ1-2; size: -; D: -; V: TRBV9; DNA: TGTGCCAGCAGCCGATCACAGGGATCGGACTATGGCTACACCTTC; CDR3: CASSRSQGSDYGYTF
J: TRBJ2-3; size: -; D: -; V: TRBV19; DNA: TGTGCCAGTAGTATGTGGGGGCAGGTTAGCACAGATACGCAGTATTTT; CDR3: CASSMWGQVSTDTQYF
J: TRBJ1-4; size: -; D: -; V: TRBV13; DNA: TGTGCCAGCAGTCGGGGCATGGGCGAAAAACTGTTTTTT; CDR3: CASSRGMGEKLFF